Each of the 24 T cell receptor beta chains below was sequenced from the same sample in a study of control samples from healthy donors and cancer patients. Using immunoSEQ multiplex PCR, the repertoire was profiled, and TCRdb retains in-frame clones only, with some absent. The sample has some 17,000 clones; roughly nine tenths are singletons. Sequencing was done on a sample of PBMCs. The receptors were sampled from a man aged 60 to 75 with head and neck cancer.

The CDR3 DNA follows: TGTGCCAGCAGCGACAGGGCAGGGGCTGCCCTCTCTGGAAACACCATATATTTT. It encodes CASSDRAGAALSGNTIYF. This chain joins TRBV9 and TRBJ1-3, with D possibly being TRBD1 (6 bases). This CDR3 region has 18 residues. Germline CDR1 and CDR2: SGDLS and YYNGEE. V lost 3 bases to trimming and J lost 0 bases, with 19 bases between them.

The V and J genes are TRBV18 and TRBJ1-1; D gene ambiguous. The CDR3 sequence is 14 residues long. Germline V lookup: CDR1 KGHSH, CDR2 LQKENI. Trimming removed 6 bases at V and 9 bases at J, with 20 bases between. The chain's CDR3 is CASSQLGEASQAFF. The CDR3, as DNA: TGTGCCAGCTCTCAACTGGGAGAGGCTTCACAAGCTTTCTTT.

CDR3 DNA: TGTGCCAGCAGCCCACCACAGGGGAAGTCTGGAAACACCATATATTTT. Residues: CASSPPQGKSGNTIYF. The chain combines TRBV7-9 with TRBJ1-3; 7 positions agree with TRBD1. The trim removed 5 bases at V and 1 base at J, leaving 8 bases unmatched. Germline CDR1 SEHNR, CDR2 FQNEAQ (reference sequence). The CDR3 covers 16 residues.

V usage is TRBV27 and J usage is TRBJ2-2; 8 nucleotides match TRBD1. Germline loops: CDR1 MNHEY, CDR2 SMNVEV (reference sequence). The CDR3 spans 16 residues. The V and J ends lost 6 bases and 2 bases, in that order; junction bases with no gene match: 8. The DNA for the CDR3 is TGTGCCAGCAGACACACACAGGGGGTCAACACCGGGGAGCTGTTTTTT. Residues: CASRHTQGVNTGELFF.

V gene TRBV6-6 combines with J gene TRBJ2-3; unclear D gene. The V and J ends lost 2 bases and 2 bases respectively, with 14 bases between them. Germline loops: CDR1 MNHNY, CDR2 SVGAGI (reference sequence). The CDR3 has 16 residues. CDR3 sequence: CASSYPERPHTDTQYF. Here the CDR3 DNA reads TGTGCCAGCAGTTACCCAGAGAGGCCCCACACAGATACGCAGTATTTT.

The V call is TRBV18, the J call TRBJ1-2; D is unclear. With 3 bases removed from V and 8 bases from J, the gap between germline ends came to 13 bases. This CDR3 has 13 residues. Per the germline V gene, CDR1 is KGHSH and CDR2 is LQKENI. DNA of the CDR3: TGTGCCAGCTCACCGCAACGGGAGAGAGGCTACACCTTC. Protein sequence: CASSPQRERGYTF.

The rearrangement uses TRBV24-1 and TRBJ2-7; 7 nucleotides align to TRBD2. V was clipped by 3 bases and J by 2 bases; unmatched bases: 9. In germline, CDR1 is KGHDR, CDR2 SFDVKD. The CDR3 length is 16 residues. CDR3 nucleotide sequence: TGTGCCACCAGTGATCAGAAAGGACGGGGGGCCTACGAGCAGTACTTC. Protein product: CATSDQKGRGAYEQYF.

The chain joins TRBV15 to TRBJ2-1; D possibly corresponds to TRBD1 (6 bases). CDR1 is LNHNV, CDR2 YYDKDF, per germline (reference sequence). Trimming removed 8 bases at V and 6 bases at J, with 11 bases between. The CDR3 has 12 residues. CDR3 sequence (DNA): TGTGCCACCGGACAGAACTCCAATGAGCAGTTCTTC. Translated, it gives CATGQNSNEQFF.

This clone was counted a few times. V usage is TRBV7-6 and J usage is TRBJ1-2; maybe TRBD1 (5 bases). Germline CDR1 SGHVS, CDR2 FNYEAQ. Trimming pared 4 bases from V and 4 bases from J, leaving 16 bases between. The length of the CDR3 is 15 residues. The CDR3 DNA reads TGTGCCAGCAGCTCGGCGGGGGGAGGTGTCTATGGCTACACCTTC. Translation gives CASSSAGGGVYGYTF.

The rearrangement joins TRBV19 to TRBJ1-1; no clear D. The V end lost 1 base, the J end lost 6 bases, and 9 bases lay between the germline ends. The CDR3 runs 13 residues. Germline V lookup: CDR1 LNHDA, CDR2 SQIVND (reference sequence). CDR3 in amino acids: CASSIGGYSEAFF. As DNA, the CDR3 is TGTGCCAGTAGTATAGGCGGCTACTCTGAAGCTTTCTTT.

This sequence joins TRBV4-1 and TRBJ2-7, with TRBD2 as a possible D gene (6 bases). V was pared by 4 bases and J by 2 bases, with 15 bases between. The CDR3 loop spans 15 amino acids. Germline V CDR1 and CDR2: MGHRA, YSYEKL. CDR3 nucleotides: TGCGCCAGCAGCCTAACCGGGGGTCCGACCTACGAGCAGTACTTC. It translates to CASSLTGGPTYEQYF.

The chain is built from TRBV11-3 and TRBJ1-6; D call uncertain. CDR3 length equals 13 residues. The V gene's germline CDR1 is SGHNT and CDR2 YENEEA. The germline V and J ends were trimmed by 5 bases and 9 bases, with 11 bases remaining between them. The CDR3 here is CASSASRGSPLHF. Here the CDR3 DNA reads TGTGCCAGCAGCGCTTCGAGAGGTTCACCCCTCCACTTT.

V and J are TRBV6-5 and TRBJ1-5, with D unresolved. Looked up from germline, CDR1 is MNHEY and CDR2 is SVGAGI. Trimming took 10 bases from V and 4 from J, leaving 17 bases between them. The CDR3 runs 14 residues. In DNA form, the CDR3 reads TGTGCCAATACCATCAAGGGCAAAAATCAGCCCCAGCATTTT. This sequence encodes CANTIKGKNQPQHF.

V and J are TRBV7-2 and TRBJ1-4, with TRBD1 as a possible D gene (6 bases). V was cut by 5 bases and J by 13 bases, with 17 bases left in between. Germline lookup yields CDR1 SGHTA and CDR2 FQGNSA. The CDR3 runs to 13 residues. The CDR3 DNA sequence: TGTGCCAGCAGCCAAGGGGGGGGGACGAGACTGTTTTTT. Translation gives CASSQGGGTRLFF.

The CDR3, as DNA: TGCGCCAGCAGCTTGGCACGCAGGGCGAACGTCGGGAACACTGAAGCTTTCTTT. This encodes CASSLARRANVGNTEAFF. The chain uses TRBV5-1 and TRBJ1-1; perhaps TRBD1 as D (5 bases). This CDR3 contains 18 residues. V shed 0 bases and J shed 1 base, with 19 bases lying between them. Germline V gives CDR1 SGHRS, CDR2 YFSETQ.

CDR3 amino acids: CASRMGTREAFF. The CDR3 DNA reads as TGTGCCAGCAGGATGGGGACAAGGGAAGCTTTCTTT. The V gene is TRBV6-5, the J gene TRBJ1-1; TRBD1 is a possible D gene (6 bases). CDR3 length equals 12 residues. The V and J ends lost 6 bases and 8 bases respectively, with 13 bases between them. Germline CDR1 reads MNHEY; CDR2 reads SVGAGI.

The J gene is TRBJ2-2, the V gene TRBV9, with 7 bases aligning to TRBD1. Losses at the gene ends were 3 bases for V and 6 bases for J; bases not matched to a gene: 8. Germline-derived CDR1 and CDR2 are SGDLS and YYNGEE. The CDR3 consists of 15 residues. The CDR3 protein is CASSAYRGSAGELFF. CDR3 in DNA: TGTGCCAGCAGCGCGTACAGGGGATCCGCCGGGGAGCTGTTTTTT. The variable domain in full, with the rest retrieved from reference TRBV9 and TRBJ2-2, is DSGVTQTPKHLITATGQRVTLRCSPRSGDLSVYWYQQSLDQGLQFLIQYYNGEERAKGNILERFSAQQFPDLHSELNLSSLELGDSALYFCASSAYRGSAGELFFGEGSRLTVL.

The chain uses TRBV2 and TRBJ2-1, with 7 nucleotides matching TRBD2. The junction had 9 bases not matched to a gene; V was cut back by 1 base and J by 6 bases. Germline V gene sequence: CDR1 SNHLY, CDR2 FYNNEI. This CDR3 spans 16 amino acids. The CDR3 protein is CASSEERPGLTNEQFF. CDR3 DNA sequence: TGTGCCAGCAGTGAAGAACGACCGGGACTAACCAATGAGCAGTTCTTC.

The chain links TRBV15 to TRBJ2-5, with 9 bases lining up with TRBD1. This CDR3 comprises 15 residues. CDR1 is LNHNV and CDR2 is YYDKDF in the germline V gene (reference sequence). V shed 5 bases and J 3 bases; nucleotides not matched to a gene: 7. The CDR3 spells CATSSPRTGEETQYF. The DNA for the CDR3 is TGTGCCACCAGCTCCCCCCGGACAGGGGAAGAGACCCAGTACTTC.

The chain has TRBV19 and TRBJ1-2; 10 bases line up with TRBD1. The germline V gene encodes CDR1 LNHDA and CDR2 SQIVND (reference sequence). V shed 4 bases and J 4 bases; nucleotides not matched to a gene: 0. The CDR3 is 13 amino acids. CDR3 loop: CASSRDRGYGYTF. The CDR3 nucleotides read TGTGCCAGTAGTAGGGACAGGGGCTATGGCTACACCTTC.

This clone showed up just once. The rearrangement uses TRBV6-5 and TRBJ2-5, with D tentatively TRBD1 (6 bases). This CDR3 comprises 14 residues. Germline CDR1 MNHEY, CDR2 SVGAGI. The ends were cut back, 6 bases at V and 2 bases at J, with 13 bases in the middle. CDR3 sequence (DNA): TGTGCCAGCAGACGCGGACAGCTTCAAGAGACCCAGTACTTC. Encoded protein: CASRRGQLQETQYF.

This chain joins TRBV19 and TRBJ2-4; 9 bases map to TRBD1. Germline loops: CDR1 LNHDA, CDR2 SQIVND (reference sequence). The J segment lost 7 bases and the V segment lost 5 bases, leaving 6 bases of the junction unmatched. This CDR3 comprises 14 residues. In DNA, the CDR3 is TGTGCCAGTAGTGTACAGGGGGCGGAGAACATTCAGTACTTC. It encodes CASSVQGAENIQYF.

The chain is built from TRBV18 and TRBJ1-6; 8 bases fit TRBD1. The germline V gene encodes CDR1 KGHSH and CDR2 LQKENI. The CDR3 sequence is 14 residues long. Trimming cost V 5 bases and J 7 bases; bases outside gene matches: 4. CDR3 residues: CASSKTGDNSPLHF. For the CDR3, the DNA is TGTGCCAGCTCAAAGACAGGGGACAATTCACCCCTCCACTTT.

The chain recombines TRBV19 with TRBJ1-3, with D hard to call. The CDR3 extends over 11 amino acids. CDR1 is LNHDA and CDR2 is SQIVND in the germline V gene (reference sequence). The CDR3 DNA follows: TGTGGAGTAAGATCTGGAAACACCATATATTTT. Amino acid sequence: CGVRSGNTIYF.